These 21 T cell receptor beta chains were all obtained from the same sample, sequenced in a study of cytomegalovirus exposure and HLA in healthy donors. Here immunoSEQ multiplex PCR was the method, and the copy in TCRdb shows in-frame clones only, minus some. The table shows about 200,000 clones, with about three quarters occurring only once. Sequenced input: PBMCs. Receptor source: a woman aged 30 to 39 in good health and CMV-seronegative.

The chain recombines TRBV2 with TRBJ2-7; TRBD2 matches 8 bases. Trimming at V came to 4 bases and at J to 6 bases, leaving 8 bases not matched to a gene. The CDR3 loop spans 14 amino acids. Germline V gives CDR1 SNHLY, CDR2 FYNNEI. The CDR3 region is CASSGSGMGGEQYF. In DNA, the CDR3 is TGTGCCAGCAGTGGTAGCGGGATGGGGGGCGAGCAGTACTTC.

J is TRBJ1-2 and V is TRBV5-1; 11 nucleotides align to TRBD1. Trimming removed 6 bases from V and 7 bases from J; junction bases left unmatched: 14. The CDR3 contains 16 residues. Germline V lookup: CDR1 SGHRS, CDR2 YFSETQ. CDR3 in DNA: TGCGCCAGCACCCCCGGAGATGGGACAGGGGGTCGTGGCTACACCTTC. It specifies CASTPGDGTGGRGYTF.

This chain links TRBV9 with TRBJ1-2, with a tentative D call TRBD1 (5 bases). Germline CDR1 is SGDLS and CDR2 is YYNGEE. The V gene lost 3 bases and the J gene lost 1 base, with 22 bases spanning the gap. The CDR3 runs to 18 residues. CDR3: CASSASPPGTDLNYGYTF. The CDR3 DNA reads as TGTGCCAGCAGCGCCTCCCCCCCAGGGACTGACCTTAACTATGGCTACACCTTC.

The V call is TRBV10-1, the J call TRBJ2-7, with a possible D match to TRBD1 (6 bases). The germline V and J ends were trimmed by 10 bases and 3 bases, with 16 bases remaining between them. This CDR3 has 13 amino acids. Germline values: CDR1 WNHNN, CDR2 SYGVQD (reference sequence). CDR3 in amino acids: CATQRQGSYEQYF. CDR3 nucleotides: TGCGCCACACAACGGCAGGGGAGCTACGAGCAGTACTTC.

The rearrangement uses TRBV6-5 and TRBJ2-5, with D perhaps matching TRBD1 (5 bases). Deletions cut 2 bases from V and 3 bases from J, with 10 bases between. Germline V gene data show CDR1 as MNHEY and CDR2 as SVGAGI. This CDR3 is built from 14 residues. CDR3 coding DNA: TGTGCCAGCAGTTACCTTTCAGGGAAAGAGACCCAGTACTTC. This encodes CASSYLSGKETQYF.

The genes are TRBV7-9 and TRBJ2-7; tentatively, D is TRBD2 (6 bases). Germline V gene data show CDR1 as SEHNR and CDR2 as FQNEAQ (reference sequence). The V and J ends lost 0 bases and 4 bases respectively, with 13 bases between them. The CDR3 contains 15 residues. As DNA, the CDR3 is TGTGCCAGCAGCTTAGCTGGCGGGGATGGGTACGAGCAGTACTTC. This translates into CASSLAGGDGYEQYF.

The DNA for the CDR3 is TGTGCCAGCATGGGTAACAGGGTCCTAGCGGGAGGAACCGGGGAGCTGTTTTTT. It encodes CASMGNRVLAGGTGELFF. The V call is TRBV27, the J call TRBJ2-2; 11 nucleotides match TRBD2. CDR3 size: 18 residues. Germline lookup yields CDR1 MNHEY and CDR2 SMNVEV (reference sequence). Germline trimming cut 7 bases from V and 5 bases from J; bases unmatched to any gene: 15.

The gene calls are TRBV27 and TRBJ2-1; TRBD2 agrees at 13 bases. The CDR3 contains 16 residues. Germline loops: CDR1 MNHEY, CDR2 SMNVEV (reference sequence). V shed 4 bases and J 8 bases; nucleotides not matched to a gene: 8. The CDR3 coding sequence is TGTGCCAGCAGTTCCACTAGCGGGGGGGCATTGGATGAGCAGTTCTTC. The encoded protein is CASSSTSGGALDEQFF.

This rearrangement joins TRBV11-2 to TRBJ1-1; tentatively, D is TRBD1 (6 bases). The CDR3 covers 14 residues. In germline, CDR1 is SGHAT, CDR2 FQNNGV. V gave up 5 bases and J gave up 4 bases, with 14 bases separating them. CDR3 DNA: TGTGCCAGCAGCCACCCGGGACATGGCACTGAAGCTTTCTTT. Its translation: CASSHPGHGTEAFF.

The V and J genes are TRBV12-5 and TRBJ2-1; a weak D match, TRBD2 (5 bases). Germline CDR1 is LGHNT and CDR2 is FRNRAP. The CDR3 covers 13 residues. V lost 4 bases and J lost 10, with 14 bases in between. CDR3 in amino acids: CASGSDVRAEQFF. The CDR3 nucleotides read TGTGCTAGTGGTTCCGACGTGAGGGCCGAGCAGTTCTTC.

The chain combines TRBV6-5 with TRBJ1-6; TRBD1 matches at 11 bases. Germline CDR1 MNHEY, CDR2 SVGAGI. The CDR3 contains 14 residues. V lost 5 bases to trimming and J lost 13 bases; unmatched junction nucleotides: 7. The CDR3 region is CASSDRDRGRPLHF. CDR3 nucleotide sequence: TGTGCCAGCAGTGACCGGGACAGGGGGAGGCCCCTCCACTTT.

V usage is TRBV10-3 and J usage is TRBJ2-1, with 13 bases fitting TRBD2. V lost 5 bases and J lost 8; bases outside the gene matches: 3. This CDR3 has 14 amino acids. Germline V lookup: CDR1 ENHRY, CDR2 SYGVKD. The CDR3 bases are TGTGCCATCAGTACTAGCGGGAGGGCTGATGAGCAGTTCTTC. It translates to CAISTSGRADEQFF.

Only a few counts were recorded for this clone. This sequence joins TRBV11-2 and TRBJ1-4, with 7 bases aligning to TRBD1. The CDR3 spans 14 residues. The germline gives CDR1 SGHAT, CDR2 FQNNGV. Trimming cost V 4 bases and J 7 bases; bases outside gene matches: 6. CDR3 sequence: CASSSDRRSEKLFF. In DNA, the CDR3 is TGTGCCAGCAGCTCGGACAGGAGGAGTGAAAAACTGTTTTTT.

This clone was detected only once. This rearrangement joins TRBV11-2 to TRBJ2-7; 13 positions match TRBD2. The CDR3 consists of 15 residues. V dropped 5 bases and J dropped 4; count of bases not matched to a gene: 5. CDR1 is SGHAT, CDR2 FQNNGV, per germline. CDR3 sequence: CASSRGLAGLYEQYF. DNA for the CDR3: TGTGCCAGCAGCCGGGGACTAGCGGGGTTATACGAGCAGTACTTC. Drawing the rest from reference TRBV11-2 and TRBJ2-7, the complete variable domain is EAGVAQSPRYKIIEKRQSVAFWCNPISGHATLYWYQQILGQGPKLLIQFQNNGVVDDSQLPKDRFSAERLKGVDSTLKIQPAKLEDSAVYLCASSRGLAGLYEQYFGPGTRLTVT.

This chain links TRBV27 with TRBJ2-2, with D tentatively TRBD2 (6 bases). Trimming removed 5 bases at V and 6 bases at J, with 16 bases between. CDR1 MNHEY and CDR2 SMNVEV come from the germline V gene (reference sequence). CDR3 length: 15 amino acids. The CDR3 nucleotides read TGTGCCAGCAGTACGGCCGGGACTCCACCCGGGGAGCTGTTTTTT. Translation gives CASSTAGTPPGELFF.

The chain has TRBV5-6 and TRBJ2-7; 11 nucleotides align to TRBD1. Trimming cost V 4 bases and J 3 bases; bases outside gene matches: 6. The CDR3 runs 15 residues. From germline, CDR1 is SGHDT and CDR2 YYEEEE. CDR3 bases: TGTGCCAGCAGCCTCAGGACAGGGGGCGGCTACGAGCAGTACTTC. It codes for CASSLRTGGGYEQYF. Full variable domain (outside the CDR3, taken from reference TRBV5-6 and TRBJ2-7): DAGVTQSPTHLIKTRGQQVTLRCSPKSGHDTVSWYQQALGQGPQFIFQYYEEEERQRGNFPDRFSGHQFPNYSSELNVNALLLGDSALYLCASSLRTGGGYEQYFGPGTRLTVT.

The chain employs TRBV6-1 and TRBJ2-3; 9 bases match TRBD2. V dropped 6 bases and J dropped 4; count of bases not matched to a gene: 2. Germline V gene lookup returns CDR1 MNHNS and CDR2 SASEGT. This CDR3 is 13 amino acids long. In DNA, the CDR3 is TGTGCCAGCAGGCGGGGGGGCCCAGATACGCAGTATTTT. It yields the protein CASRRGGPDTQYF.

The V gene is TRBV25-1, the J gene TRBJ2-7, with a weak D call TRBD1 (6 bases). In germline, CDR1 is MGHDK, CDR2 SYGVNS. CDR3 length equals 11 residues. Trimming left V 6 bases short and J 3 bases short, with 6 bases between. The CDR3 region has the DNA TGTGCCAGCAGGGACAGCTACGAGCAGTACTTC. Translation gives CASRDSYEQYF.

This chain uses TRBV5-1 with TRBJ1-4; 10 bases agree with TRBD1. V trimming: 3 bases; J trimming: 6 bases; junction bases outside the gene matches: 8. The CDR3 covers 16 residues. Looked up from germline, CDR1 is SGHRS and CDR2 is YFSETQ. CDR3 nucleotides: TGCGCCAGCAGCTGGGGGACAGGGGCCGGCGATGAAAAACTGTTTTTT. Amino acids: CASSWGTGAGDEKLFF.

This chain uses TRBV27 with TRBJ2-2, with 7 bases identical to TRBD1. This CDR3 is 14 amino acids long. The V gene end was trimmed by 0 bases and the J gene end by 6 bases; junction bases not matched to a gene: 1. The germline CDR1 and CDR2 sequences are MNHEY and SMNVEV (reference sequence). The CDR3 spells CASSLSTGPGELFF. For the CDR3, the DNA is TGTGCCAGCAGTTTATCGACAGGGCCCGGGGAGCTGTTTTTT.

The chain employs TRBV11-3 and TRBJ2-1, with 7 bases aligning to TRBD1. The CDR3 is 16 amino acids. The V and J ends lost 0 bases and 1 base, in that order; junction bases with no gene match: 3. CDR1 and CDR2 from the germline V gene are SGHNT and YENEEA. The CDR3 loop is CASSLEGTASYNEQFF. CDR3 in DNA: TGTGCCAGCAGCTTAGAGGGGACAGCTTCCTACAATGAGCAGTTCTTC. The full variable domain, in which reference TRBV11-3 and TRBJ2-1 provide the parts outside the CDR3, is EAGVVQSPRYKIIEKKQPVAFWCNPISGHNTLYWYLQNLGQGPELLIRYENEEAVDDSQLPKDRFSAERLKGVDSTLKIQPAELGDSAVYLCASSLEGTASYNEQFFGPGTRLTVL.